This T cell receptor beta chain was retrieved from a study of shared clonotypes between healthy human individuals. Germline V gene data show CDR1 as SGHTA and CDR2 as FQGNSA. V gave up 3 bases and J gave up 2 bases, with 3 bases separating them. The CDR3 is made up of 12 amino acids. This clone was counted between two and nine times. Assay used: immunoSEQ multiplex PCR; TCRdb lists only in-frame clones, some missing. The table records about 110,000 clones, 67% of them present only once. The J gene is TRBJ2-3, the V gene TRBV7-2, with D uncertain. This sequence was found in a woman in her twenties or thirties in good health. Sequencing input: memory CD8+ T cells sorted from blood. Subset described: CD45RO+ cells pooled with CCR7-negative TemRA cells. As DNA, the CDR3 is TGTGCCAGCAGCTTTTTCACAGATACGCAGTATTTT. Encoded protein: CASSFFTDTQYF.